This TCR beta chain was profiled in a study of T cell responses to AZD1222 COVID-19 vaccine. As for the study in general: Second-dose timings of about 4 or about 12 weeks were pooled.

Overall study findings and caveats: Females made up more of the donors, who were largely white British, and clonal diversity may have come out too low. The study reported that nearly half of spike-specific TCRs target unmutated variant regions.

In the case of this clone: Its antigen remains unidentified.

Per the germline V gene, CDR1 is MNHEY and CDR2 is SMNVEV (reference sequence). V lost 4 bases to trimming and J lost 7 bases, with 14 bases between them. The CDR3 runs to 14 residues. The protocol was immunoSEQ multiplex PCR, while the TCRdb copy is restricted to in-frame clones and leaves out a portion. This sample has tens of thousands of clones; about 90% occur once, and the top ten carry more than 4.5%. Sequenced material: peripheral blood, taken on day 0 of AZD1222 vaccination. V usage is TRBV27 and J usage is TRBJ1-5; no firm D call. This clonotype originated in an adult in good health. The CDR3 coding sequence is TGTGCCAGCAGTTCCGAGTTCACGGGGCAGCCCCAGCATTTT. It translates to CASSSEFTGQPQHF.